What follows are 8 T cell receptor beta chains derived from one specimen sequenced in a study of OX40 agonist ivuxolimab in advanced cancers. This table comes from immunoSEQ multiplex PCR, and its TCRdb copy is limited to in-frame clones, with some not included. The table includes 99,000 or so clones, roughly 90% detected once. The sample consisted of CD4+ or CD8+ T cells sorted from blood, taken in a trial of the OX40 agonist ivuxolimab. These receptors all stem from an adult with an advanced solid tumor such as melanoma, head and neck, liver or kidney cancer.

This clone appeared once. This rearrangement joins TRBV15 to TRBJ1-1, with D tentatively TRBD1 (5 bases). V was pared by 0 bases and J by 7 bases, with 9 bases between. Germline V gene lookup returns CDR1 LNHNV and CDR2 YYDKDF (reference sequence). The CDR3 consists of 13 residues. This CDR3 reads CATSRDWGSEAFF. DNA of the CDR3: TGTGCCACCAGCAGAGATTGGGGCAGTGAAGCTTTCTTT.

The chain uses TRBV6-5 and TRBJ1-1; a weak D match, TRBD1 (5 bases). The CDR3 runs to 13 residues. Trimming left V 2 bases short and J 9 bases short, with 13 bases between. Germline CDR1 MNHEY, CDR2 SVGAGI. The CDR3: CASSYPGTRKAFF. CDR3 nucleotide sequence: TGTGCCAGCAGTTACCCAGGGACCAGAAAAGCTTTCTTT.

The chain carries TRBV7-3 and TRBJ2-1; 7 positions agree with TRBD1. V was clipped by 3 bases and J by 3 bases; unmatched bases: 8. The CDR3 contains 16 residues. The V gene's germline CDR1 is SGHTA and CDR2 FQGTGA. CDR3: CASSLTPGTVYNEQFF. CDR3 coding DNA: TGTGCCAGCAGCTTGACCCCCGGGACAGTCTACAATGAGCAGTTCTTC.

CDR3 sequence: CASSPGLAGGGEETQYF. The CDR3 DNA follows: TGTGCCAGCAGCCCGGGACTAGCGGGAGGCGGGGAAGAGACCCAGTACTTC. The chain carries TRBV7-6 and TRBJ2-5; 15 nucleotides line up with TRBD2. This CDR3 contains 17 residues. Germline CDR1 SGHVS, CDR2 FNYEAQ. J was trimmed by 3 bases and V by 5 bases; bases with no gene match: 7. Full variable domain (rest looked up from reference TRBV7-6 and TRBJ2-5): GAGVSQSPRYKVTKRGQDVALRCDPISGHVSLYWYRQALGQGPEFLTYFNYEAQQDKSGLPNDRFSAERPEGSISTLTIQRTEQRDSAMYRCASSPGLAGGGEETQYFGPGTRLLVL.

The gene calls are TRBV5-4 and TRBJ2-3; D gene unclear. CDR1 is SGHNT and CDR2 is YYREEE in the germline V gene (reference sequence). There are 14 residues in the CDR3. Trimming shortened V by 1 base and J by 2 bases, and 8 bases separated the two germline ends. Written as DNA, the CDR3 is TGTGCCAGCAGCTTGATGGGCCCCACAGATACGCAGTATTTT. Protein product: CASSLMGPTDTQYF.

With regard to this clone: Other DNA sequences within the sample encode an identical CDR3. The chain links TRBV9 to TRBJ2-1; no definite D call. Germline V lookup: CDR1 SGDLS, CDR2 YYNGEE. The germline V and J ends were trimmed by 4 bases and 2 bases, with 7 bases remaining between them. The length of the CDR3 is 13 residues. The CDR3 nucleotides read TGTGCCAGCAGCTCTGGGGCCTACAATGAGCAGTTCTTC. This sequence encodes CASSSGAYNEQFF.

The rearrangement joins TRBV5-5 to TRBJ2-4, with a tentative D call TRBD1 (6 bases). V lost 7 bases and J lost 0, with 11 bases in between. Germline V gene lookup returns CDR1 SGHKS and CDR2 YYEKEE (reference sequence). This CDR3 spans 14 amino acids. In DNA, the CDR3 is TGTGCCAGCCAGAGGACAGTAGCCAAAAACATTCAGTACTTC. The encoded protein is CASQRTVAKNIQYF.

The chain employs TRBV4-1 and TRBJ1-5; D not resolved. Germline CDR1 MGHRA, CDR2 YSYEKL. V lost 1 base and J lost 3, with 10 bases in between. The CDR3 length is 15 residues. The DNA for the CDR3 is TGCGCCAGCAGCCAAGGGGGTCAGCCCAATCAGCCCCAGCATTTT. Protein: CASSQGGQPNQPQHF.